A selection of T cell receptor beta chains follows, all from one sample in a study of beta chain features in type 1 diabetes. Sequencing was performed with immunoSEQ multiplex PCR; in TCRdb, only in-frame clones are kept and a portion is missing. The data show hundreds of thousands of clones, 13% seen once. Material for sequencing was naive CD4+ T cells from blood. These receptors came from a man between 18 and 29 years old with type 1 diabetes. Each CDR3 is given with its conserved first and last residue. A D gene is named only where the DNA matches it firmly. Size values are once, few and many counts, or a class for expanded clones, and some rows have none.

d_call j_call v_call clone_size cdr3_nt cdr3_aa
- TRBJ2-5 TRBV14 - TGTGCCAGCAGCCCTGTTGGAAGGCGAGAGACCCAGTACTTC CASSPVGRRETQYF
- TRBJ2-7 TRBV9 few TGTGCCAGCAGCGTAGCCCCTACCGAGGGAGAGCAGTACTTC CASSVAPTEGEQYF
TRBD1 TRBJ2-5 TRBV29-1 - TGCAGCGTTTCCCGGGACAGGCAAGAGACCCAGTACTTC CSVSRDRQETQYF
- TRBJ1-4 TRBV5-6 few TGTGCCAGCAGCCCCGGACACACGGGGGCGGGTGAAAAACTGTTTTTT CASSPGHTGAGEKLFF
TRBD2 TRBJ2-3 TRBV13 - TGTGCCAGCAGCTTACTGTCTAGCGGGGGCGGGAGCACAGATACGCAGTATTTT CASSLLSSGGGSTDTQYF
- TRBJ1-3 TRBV30 few TGTGCCTGGAGTGATGGAAACACCATATATTTT CAWSDGNTIYF
- TRBJ2-3 TRBV7-9 few TGTGCCAGCAGCTCCCCAGGGGACTCTAGCACAGATACGCAGTATTTT CASSSPGDSSTDTQYF
- TRBJ1-1 TRBV14 few TGTGCCAGCAGCCGAGTACAGGGACCGAACACTGAAGCTTTCTTT CASSRVQGPNTEAFF
- TRBJ1-4 TRBV5-4 - TGTGCCAGCAGCCCCAGCCCAACTAATGAAAAACTGTTTTTT CASSPSPTNEKLFF
- TRBJ2-3 TRBV27 - TGTGCCAGCAGCCAAACCAGGGATACGCAGTATTTT CASSQTRDTQYF
TRBD1 TRBJ2-7 TRBV5-1 - TGCGCCAGCAGCTTGCTAACAGGGGAGCCCTCCTACGAGCAGTACTTC CASSLLTGEPSYEQYF
- TRBJ1-4 TRBV4-1 - TGCGCCAGCAGCCAAGCAGGGGTAATTGATGAAAAACTGTTTTTT CASSQAGVIDEKLFF
- TRBJ1-1 TRBV2 few TGTGCCAGCAGTGAAGCTCGAGCAGCATTGAACACTGAAGCTTTCTTT CASSEARAALNTEAFF
- TRBJ2-5 TRBV7-8 - TGTGCCAGCAGCCAGGGGCAGATCGGGAAGACCCAGTACTTC CASSQGQIGKTQYF
- TRBJ2-3 TRBV5-4 few TGTGCCAGCAGCTTGGAAGCGGTAGATACGCAGTATTTT CASSLEAVDTQYF
TRBD1 TRBJ1-1 TRBV30 few TGTGCCTGGACGGGACAGCTGAACACTGAAGCTTTCTTT CAWTGQLNTEAFF
TRBD1 TRBJ2-2 TRBV5-1 few TGCGCCAGCAGCACAGGACAGGGGGAAACCGGGGAGCTGTTTTTT CASSTGQGETGELFF
TRBD2 TRBJ2-3 TRBV2 few TGTGCCAGCAGTGATGCGGGGGGCGGCTCTAGCACAGATACGCAGTATTTT CASSDAGGGSSTDTQYF
TRBD1 TRBJ1-4 TRBV30 - TGTGCCTGGATGCGGCCCCCAGGGGGTGCCCTACGGGAAAAACTGTTTTTT CAWMRPPGGALREKLFF
- TRBJ1-4 TRBV7-9 few TGTGCCAGCACCCAAGCGGGGTACGAAAAACTGTTTTTT CASTQAGYEKLFF
TRBD1 TRBJ1-1 TRBV10-3 - TGTGCCATCACCCAGGGACAGCCCAACACTGAAGCTTTCTTT CAITQGQPNTEAFF
- TRBJ2-7 TRBV30 few TGTGCCTGGAGTGTCAGATCTGGAATCTACGAGCAGTACTTC CAWSVRSGIYEQYF
- TRBJ1-1 TRBV7-3 few TGTGCCAGCAGCTTTGGGGGTGAAGCTTTCTTT CASSFGGEAFF
- TRBJ1-2 TRBV19 - TGTGCCAGTAGTCCCCGGGCAGGACTAGATAACTATGGCTACACCTTC CASSPRAGLDNYGYTF
TRBD1 TRBJ2-5 TRBV7-8 - TGTGCCAGCAGCCCCCTGACAGGGCAAGAGACCCAGTACTTC CASSPLTGQETQYF
- TRBJ2-3 TRBV9 few TGTGCCAGCAGGGTCTCTTCCGGGGCTAATACGCAGTATTTT CASRVSSGANTQYF
- TRBJ2-6 TRBV13 few TGTGCCAGCAGCTTAAGAAGTGGCCTTGGTTCCGGGGCCAACGTCCTGACTTTC CASSLRSGLGSGANVLTF
- TRBJ1-4 TRBV4-1 few TGCGCCAGCAGCCAAGTACGTAATGAAAAACTGTTTTTT CASSQVRNEKLFF
- TRBJ1-6 TRBV9 few TGTGCCAGCAGTTCAGGAGTGATAGAAAATTCACCCCTCCACTTT CASSSGVIENSPLHF
- TRBJ1-5 TRBV30 - TGTGCCTGGACCGGGGGACGGTTCAATCAGCCCCAGCATTTT CAWTGGRFNQPQHF
TRBD1 TRBJ1-6 TRBV11-2 few TGTGCCAGCAGCTTAGAATTGACAGGGATCTCACCCCTCCACTTT CASSLELTGISPLHF
- TRBJ2-7 TRBV7-9 few TGTGCCAGCAGCTTAACGCCCAGCGCCGAGTACTTC CASSLTPSAEYF
TRBD1 TRBJ1-3 TRBV2 - TGTGCCAGCAGACCGGGACAGGGTGACACCATATATTTT CASRPGQGDTIYF
TRBD2 TRBJ2-7 TRBV6-5 few TGTGCCAGCAGGACAGCGGGGGGTGCTATCTACGAGCAGTACTTC CASRTAGGAIYEQYF
- TRBJ1-1 TRBV30 few TGTGCCTGGAGGGCGGGGACCGTGAACACTGAAGCTTTCTTT CAWRAGTVNTEAFF
TRBD1 TRBJ2-7 TRBV6-5 - TGTGCCAGCAGTTACCGGGGACAGGGCGTAATCTACGAGCAGTACTTC CASSYRGQGVIYEQYF
- TRBJ2-2 TRBV2 - TGTGCCAGCAGTGAAGTCCGGAGGGCCACCGGGGAGCTGTTTTTT CASSEVRRATGELFF
TRBD2 TRBJ2-7 TRBV5-4 - TGTGCCAGCAGCCAAACTAGCGGATATTCATACGAGCAGTACTTC CASSQTSGYSYEQYF
TRBD2 TRBJ2-7 TRBV7-3 - TGCGCCAGCAGCCAAGAGCGGGGCGGAGGCACTTACGAGCAGTACTTC CASSQERGGGTYEQYF
- TRBJ2-5 TRBV28 - TGTGCCAGCAGCCCCCCCGGGTGGGGGGAAGAGACCCAGTACTTC CASSPPGWGEETQYF
- TRBJ1-6 TRBV2 few TGTGCCAGCACCGCACGGGGGGATGGTAATTCACCCCTCCACTTT CASTARGDGNSPLHF
- TRBJ1-2 TRBV7-9 - TGTGCCAGCAGCCCGGAGGAACTCTATGGCTACACCTTC CASSPEELYGYTF
- TRBJ2-1 TRBV5-6 - TGTGCCAGCAGCTTGGATTGGAGGGGTAACAATGAGCAGTTCTTC CASSLDWRGNNEQFF
TRBD2 TRBJ2-1 TRBV13 - TGTGCCAGCAGCTGGGCTAGCGGGGGGTCAGTCTACAATGAGCAGTTCTTC CASSWASGGSVYNEQFF
- TRBJ2-3 TRBV9 - TGTGCCAGCAGCCCCGGACCCGTCACAGATACGCAGTATTTT CASSPGPVTDTQYF
- TRBJ2-5 TRBV7-2 - TGTGCCAGCAGCTTAGTTCAGGGCTCGACGATTCAAGAGACCCAGTACTTC CASSLVQGSTIQETQYF
- TRBJ2-6 TRBV19 - TGTGCCAGTGGGGAGACCGGGGCCAACGTCCTGACTTTC CASGETGANVLTF
- TRBJ2-7 TRBV6-5 - TGTGCCAGCAGTGAATACGAGCAGTACTTC CASSEYEQYF
TRBD2 TRBJ2-2 TRBV9 few TGTGCCAGCAGCACGGGGGGAGGACTCCTGTTCACCGGGGAGCTGTTTTTT CASSTGGGLLFTGELFF
- TRBJ2-7 TRBV7-6 once TGTGCCAGCAGCCTCTCCCCCCGGGTAAACTTTCCCTACGAGCAGTACTTC CASSLSPRVNFPYEQYF
- TRBJ1-2 TRBV28 - TGTGCCAGCAGTTTACAGGGGTATGGCTACACCTTC CASSLQGYGYTF
- TRBJ1-1 TRBV4-2 - TGTGCCAGCAGCCAGGGGGATCAGAACACTGAAGCTTTCTTT CASSQGDQNTEAFF
- TRBJ1-2 TRBV19 - TGTGCTGCCTCCGGGTCGGCAAACTATGGCTACACCTTC CAASGSANYGYTF